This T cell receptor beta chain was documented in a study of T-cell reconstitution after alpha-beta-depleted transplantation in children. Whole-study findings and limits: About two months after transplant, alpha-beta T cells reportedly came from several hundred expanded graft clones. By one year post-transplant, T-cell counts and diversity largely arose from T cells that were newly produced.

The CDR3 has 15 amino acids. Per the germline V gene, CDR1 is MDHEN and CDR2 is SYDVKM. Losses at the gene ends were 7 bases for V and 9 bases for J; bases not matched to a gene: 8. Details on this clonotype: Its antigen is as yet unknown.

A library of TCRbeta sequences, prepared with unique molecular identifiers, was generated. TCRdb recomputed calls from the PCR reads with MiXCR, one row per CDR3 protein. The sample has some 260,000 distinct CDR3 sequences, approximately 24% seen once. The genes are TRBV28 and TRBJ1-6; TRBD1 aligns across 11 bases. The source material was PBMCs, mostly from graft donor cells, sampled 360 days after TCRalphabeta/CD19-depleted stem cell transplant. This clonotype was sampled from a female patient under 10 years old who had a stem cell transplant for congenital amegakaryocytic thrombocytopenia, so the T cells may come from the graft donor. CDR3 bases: TGTGCCAGCACCCTGGACAGGGGGCTTGGTTCACCCCTCCACTTT. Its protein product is CASTLDRGLGSPLHF.